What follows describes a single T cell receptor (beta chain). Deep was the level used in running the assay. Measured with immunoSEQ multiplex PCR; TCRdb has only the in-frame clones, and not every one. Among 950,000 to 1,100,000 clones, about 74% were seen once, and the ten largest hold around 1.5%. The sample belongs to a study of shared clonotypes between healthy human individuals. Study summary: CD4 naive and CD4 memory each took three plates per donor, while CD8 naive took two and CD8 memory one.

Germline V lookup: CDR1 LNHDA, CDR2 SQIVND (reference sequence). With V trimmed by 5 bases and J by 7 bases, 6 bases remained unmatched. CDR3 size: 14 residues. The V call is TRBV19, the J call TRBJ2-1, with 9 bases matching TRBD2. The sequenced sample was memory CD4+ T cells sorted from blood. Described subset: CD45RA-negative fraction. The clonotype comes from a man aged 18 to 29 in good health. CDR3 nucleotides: TGTGCCAGTAGTCTCGGACTAGCGTGGAATGAGCAGTTCTTC. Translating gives CASSLGLAWNEQFF.